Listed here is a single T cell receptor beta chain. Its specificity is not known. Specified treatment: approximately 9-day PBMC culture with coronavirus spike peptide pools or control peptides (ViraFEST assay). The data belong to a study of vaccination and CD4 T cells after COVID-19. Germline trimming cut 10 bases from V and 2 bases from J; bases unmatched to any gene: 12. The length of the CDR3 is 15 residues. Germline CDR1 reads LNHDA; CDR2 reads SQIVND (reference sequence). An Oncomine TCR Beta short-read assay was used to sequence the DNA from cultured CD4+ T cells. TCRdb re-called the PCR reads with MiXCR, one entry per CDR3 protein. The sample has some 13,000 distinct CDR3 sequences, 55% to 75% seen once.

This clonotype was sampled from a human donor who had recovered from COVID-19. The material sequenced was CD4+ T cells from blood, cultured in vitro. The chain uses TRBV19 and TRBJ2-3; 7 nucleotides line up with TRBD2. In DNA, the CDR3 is TGTGCCACTCCCTCAGCGGGACTACCCACAGATACGCAGTATTTT. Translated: CATPSAGLPTDTQYF.